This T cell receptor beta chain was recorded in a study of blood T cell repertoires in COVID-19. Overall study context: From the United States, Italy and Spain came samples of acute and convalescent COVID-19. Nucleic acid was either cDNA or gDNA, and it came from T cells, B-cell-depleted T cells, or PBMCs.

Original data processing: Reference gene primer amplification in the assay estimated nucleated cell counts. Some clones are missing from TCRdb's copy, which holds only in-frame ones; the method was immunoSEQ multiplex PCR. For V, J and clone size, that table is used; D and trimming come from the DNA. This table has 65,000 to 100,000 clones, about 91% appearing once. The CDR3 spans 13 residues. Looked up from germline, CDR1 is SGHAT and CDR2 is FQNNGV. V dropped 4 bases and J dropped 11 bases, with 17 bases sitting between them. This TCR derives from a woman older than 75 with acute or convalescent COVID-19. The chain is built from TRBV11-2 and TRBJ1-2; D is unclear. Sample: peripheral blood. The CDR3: CASSSLLEADYTF. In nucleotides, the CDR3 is TGTGCCAGCAGCTCCCTTCTAGAGGCGGATTACACCTTC. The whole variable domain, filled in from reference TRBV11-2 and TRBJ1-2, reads EAGVAQSPRYKIIEKRQSVAFWCNPISGHATLYWYQQILGQGPKLLIQFQNNGVVDDSQLPKDRFSAERLKGVDSTLKIQPAKLEDSAVYLCASSSLLEADYTFGSGTRLTVV.